Below are 30 T cell receptor beta chains sequenced from a single sample in a study of T cells in Graves' hyperthyroidism and ophthalmopathy. TCR beta CDR3 regions were amplified from RNA transcripts. HTBI primers were employed in a first-round RT-PCR of the TCR CDR3. TCRdb ran MiXCR on the multiplex PCR reads and lists one entry per CDR3 protein. The sample includes approximately 690,000 distinct CDR3 sequences, approximately 14% of them seen just once. Input material: blood. These receptors originate from a woman in her forties or fifties with Graves' ophthalmopathy.

This clonotype was counted a few times. V usage is TRBV7-9 and J usage is TRBJ2-3; D perhaps matches TRBD2 (6 bases). The CDR3 runs 15 residues. CDR1 is SEHNR and CDR2 is FQNEAQ in the germline V gene (reference sequence). Between the trimmed V and J ends, which lost 4 bases and 2 bases, there was a span of 13 bases. For the CDR3, the DNA is TGTGCCAGCAGCTCAACGGGAGCGCCCACAGATACGCAGTATTTT. It translates to CASSSTGAPTDTQYF. The full variable domain, with the rest looked up from reference TRBV7-9 and TRBJ2-3, is DTGVSQNPRHKITKRGQNVTFRCDPISEHNRLYWYRQTLGQGPEFLTYFQNEAQLEKSRLLSDRFSAERPKGSFSTLEIQRTEQGDSAMYLCASSSTGAPTDTQYFGPGTRLTVL.

This clonotype was seen ten or more times. The genes are TRBV20-1 and TRBJ2-3; 9 nucleotides align to TRBD2. CDR1 DFQATT and CDR2 SNEGSKA come from the germline V gene (reference sequence). The CDR3 sequence is 17 residues long. V lost 3 bases and J lost 4; bases outside the gene matches: 14. CDR3 DNA sequence: TGCAGTGCTAGTTCCATGGGATTAGCGGGAGTCGCAGATACGCAGTATTTT. Its protein product is CSASSMGLAGVADTQYF.

This clonotype has ten or more counts. The gene calls are TRBV30 and TRBJ2-7; D may be TRBD1 (5 bases). The germline gives CDR1 GTSNPN, CDR2 SVGIG (reference sequence). The V gene lost 5 bases and the J gene lost 5 bases, with 13 bases spanning the gap. The CDR3 is made up of 12 amino acids. CDR3 sequence reads: CAWWQGGDEQYF. CDR3 DNA sequence: TGTGCCTGGTGGCAGGGTGGCGACGAGCAGTACTTC. The full variable domain, with the rest looked up from reference TRBV30 and TRBJ2-7, is SQTIHQWPATLVQPVGSPLSLECTVEGTSNPNLYWYRQAAGRGLQLLFYSVGIGQISSEVPQNLSASRPQDRQFILSSKKLLLSDSGFYLCAWWQGGDEQYFGPGTRLTVT.

This clonotype showed up many times. DNA for the CDR3: TGTGCCAGCAGCTTAGACCTGGGAGCGGGAGGTCGTAATGAGCAGTTCTTC. Translated: CASSLDLGAGGRNEQFF. This chain joins TRBV11-3 and TRBJ2-1; 9 bases are a match to TRBD2. Looked up from germline, CDR1 is SGHNT and CDR2 is YENEEA. The CDR3 covers 17 residues. V lost 0 bases to trimming and J lost 7 bases; unmatched junction nucleotides: 10.

This chain uses TRBV7-9 with TRBJ2-7, with 14 bases lining up with TRBD2. Trimming removed 5 bases from V and 3 bases from J; junction bases left unmatched: 12. The germline CDR1 and CDR2 sequences are SEHNR and FQNEAQ (reference sequence). CDR3 length: 18 residues. The CDR3 is CASSPGGLAGEGGYEQYF. CDR3 nucleotide sequence: TGTGCCAGCAGCCCGGGGGGACTAGCGGGAGAAGGCGGCTACGAGCAGTACTTC.

This clonotype occurred a few times. V usage is TRBV7-9 and J usage is TRBJ2-2, with D perhaps matching TRBD1 (7 bases). Trimming stripped 6 bases from V and 6 bases from J, with 14 bases between. CDR1 is SEHNR and CDR2 is FQNEAQ in the germline V gene (reference sequence). This CDR3 region has 14 residues. The CDR3 loop reads CASSGGGDPGELFF. In DNA form, the CDR3 reads TGTGCCAGCAGTGGAGGGGGCGATCCCGGGGAGCTGTTTTTT.

This clonotype came up many times. The rearrangement links TRBV27 to TRBJ2-7; 9 bases match TRBD1. CDR3 length: 15 residues. Per germline, CDR1 MNHEY and CDR2 SMNVEV (reference sequence). J lost 5 bases, V lost 5 bases, and 10 bases had no gene match. The CDR3: CASSLRDRVLHEQYF. CDR3 DNA: TGTGCCAGCAGTCTCCGGGACAGGGTCCTTCACGAGCAGTACTTC.

This clonotype came up many times. This chain connects TRBV6-1 to TRBJ2-2, with 8 nucleotides matching TRBD1. From germline, CDR1 is MNHNS and CDR2 SASEGT. This CDR3 comprises 15 residues. J was trimmed by 2 bases and V by 3 bases; bases with no gene match: 2. The CDR3 coding sequence is TGTGCCAGCAGTGACAGGGGGCGAAACACCGGGGAGCTGTTTTTT. It codes for CASSDRGRNTGELFF.

This clonotype occurred many times. The genes are TRBV5-5 and TRBJ2-7, with TRBD2 as a possible D gene (5 bases). The CDR3 runs to 15 residues. Germline values: CDR1 SGHKS, CDR2 YYEKEE (reference sequence). V was pared by 1 base and J by 3 bases, with 14 bases between. CDR3 nucleotides: TGTGCCAGCAGCTTGTCCGAGGGAACACTCTACGAGCAGTACTTC. Translating gives CASSLSEGTLYEQYF.

As concerns this clonotype: A read error may be the cause here, since a much bigger clone is one base away. V is TRBV12-3 or TRBV12-4 and J is TRBJ1-2; D possibly corresponds to TRBD1 (6 bases). CDR3 size: 15 residues. CDR3 protein: CAGSLFSGGADGYTF. In nucleotides, the CDR3 is TGTGCCGGCAGTTTATTTAGTGGGGGCGCAGATGGCTACACCTTC.

This clonotype was seen only a few times. The chain employs TRBV5-5 and TRBJ2-7, with D possibly TRBD2 on 6 matching bases. CDR1 is SGHKS, CDR2 YYEKEE, per germline (reference sequence). The V end was cut by 2 bases, the J end by 3 bases, with 18 bases between. The CDR3 is 16 residues long. The CDR3 DNA sequence: TGTGCCAGCAGCTTAGCTTCCCCGGGGGTGCACTACGAGCAGTACTTC. It yields the protein CASSLASPGVHYEQYF.

This clonotype occurred many times. This rearrangement joins TRBV20-1 to TRBJ2-7; TRBD2 matches at 9 bases. The CDR3 length is 14 residues. Germline CDR1 and CDR2: DFQATT and SNEGSKA (reference sequence). V gave up 3 bases and J gave up 2 bases; unmatched junction bases: 5. The CDR3 reads CSASPGLATYEQYF. The CDR3 DNA is TGCAGTGCTAGCCCGGGACTAGCAACCTACGAGCAGTACTTC.

The sample holds many counts of this clonotype. This chain joins TRBV20-1 and TRBJ2-7; tentatively, D is TRBD2 (6 bases). The CDR3 extends over 15 amino acids. Trimming stripped 0 bases from V and 4 bases from J, with 16 bases between. CDR1 is DFQATT, CDR2 SNEGSKA, per germline (reference sequence). The CDR3 sequence is CSARDFLAGRYEQYF. CDR3 in DNA: TGCAGTGCTAGAGATTTCCTGGCAGGGAGGTACGAGCAGTACTTC.

This clonotype has more than one count but fewer than ten. The chain employs TRBV7-3 and TRBJ1-1, with D perhaps TRBD1 (5 bases). The CDR3 is 14 residues long. The V and J ends lost 5 bases and 3 bases respectively, with 13 bases between them. Germline V gives CDR1 SGHTA, CDR2 FQGTGA. The CDR3 loop is CASSTLGGDTEAFF. In DNA, the CDR3 is TGTGCCAGCAGCACTTTGGGAGGGGACACTGAAGCTTTCTTT.

This clonotype showed up just a few times. The gene calls are TRBV7-2 and TRBJ1-1, with no clear D. The V gene lost 2 bases and the J gene lost 0 bases, with 7 bases spanning the gap. The CDR3 loop spans 14 amino acids. The germline CDR1 and CDR2 sequences are SGHTA and FQGNSA. The chain's CDR3 is CASSLQSLNTEAFF. The CDR3 coding sequence is TGTGCCAGCAGCTTACAGAGCTTGAACACTGAAGCTTTCTTT.

This clonotype appeared a few times. DNA for the CDR3: TGTGCCAGCAGTTACCGGGCCCCGGAGCCCCTCCACTTT. Residues: CASSYRAPEPLHF. This rearrangement joins TRBV6-5 to TRBJ1-6; D not certain. V was clipped by 2 bases and J by 13 bases, with 12 bases between them. This CDR3 is 13 amino acids long. Germline V gene data show CDR1 as MNHEY and CDR2 as SVGAGI.

In regard to this clonotype: This could be a read error, since a much larger clone is one nucleotide away. The chain carries TRBV6-5 and TRBJ2-7, with a tentative D call TRBD1 (6 bases). V was clipped by 1 base and J by 5 bases, with 12 bases between them. Germline-derived CDR1 and CDR2 are MNHEY and SVGAGI. The CDR3 consists of 14 residues. Here the CDR3 reads CASSYWGHGDEQYF. The DNA of the CDR3 is TGTGCCAGCAGTTACTGGGGACATGGTGACGAGCAGTACTTC.

The gene calls are TRBV20-1 and TRBJ1-5, with a possible D match to TRBD1 (5 bases). This CDR3 spans 16 amino acids. V gave up 0 bases and J gave up 2 bases, with 14 bases separating them. The germline CDR1 and CDR2 sequences are DFQATT and SNEGSKA (reference sequence). This CDR3 reads CSARDVQGVGNQPQHF. CDR3 DNA: TGCAGTGCTAGAGATGTCCAGGGTGTTGGCAATCAGCCCCAGCATTTT.

The genes are TRBV12-3 or TRBV12-4 and TRBJ2-7, with D perhaps matching TRBD1 or TRBD2 (5 bases each). The CDR3 totals 15 residues. V shed 6 bases and J shed 3 bases, with 18 bases lying between them. In nucleotides, the CDR3 is TGTGCCAGCAGGCTCCAGTTGGGGACGGACTACGAGCAGTACTTC. It translates to CASRLQLGTDYEQYF.

This clonotype was detected ten times or more. V is TRBV20-1 and J is TRBJ1-2; D gene uncertain. This CDR3 is built from 13 residues. Germline V gives CDR1 DFQATT, CDR2 SNEGSKA (reference sequence). CDR3 in amino acids: CSPAERENYGYTF. The CDR3 DNA sequence: TGCAGCCCTGCTGAAAGGGAGAACTATGGCTACACCTTC.

The sample holds many counts of this clonotype. This sequence joins TRBV2 and TRBJ2-5, with 9 bases aligning to TRBD2. The germline gives CDR1 SNHLY, CDR2 FYNNEI. The CDR3 runs 15 residues. V shed 3 bases and J 5 bases; nucleotides not matched to a gene: 7. In DNA, the CDR3 is TGTGCCAGCAGTGATGATAGCGGGAGACACGAGACCCAGTACTTC. This codes for CASSDDSGRHETQYF.

This chain links TRBV29-1 with TRBJ1-1; 7 bases align to TRBD1. Germline V lookup: CDR1 SQVTM, CDR2 ANQGSEA. V trimming: 7 bases; J trimming: 6 bases; junction bases outside the gene matches: 14. This CDR3 contains 14 residues. The CDR3 spells CSGGDRASSAEAFF. CDR3 sequence (DNA): TGCAGCGGAGGTGACAGGGCATCTTCGGCTGAAGCTTTCTTT. The full variable domain, with the rest looked up from reference TRBV29-1 and TRBJ1-1, is SAVISQKPSRDICQRGTSLTIQCQVDSQVTMMFWYRQQPGQSLTLIATANQGSEATYESGFVIDKFPISRPNLTFSTLTVSNMSPEDSSIYLCSGGDRASSAEAFFGQGTRLTVV.

CDR3 sequence (DNA): TGTGCCAGCAGTGGGACGGACAGAAGCAATCAGCCCCAGCATTTT. Translating it yields CASSGTDRSNQPQHF. The chain combines TRBV6-1 with TRBJ1-5, with D perhaps TRBD1 (6 bases). This CDR3 is 15 amino acids long. Trimming shortened V by 4 bases and J by 1 base, and 11 bases separated the two germline ends. In germline, CDR1 is MNHNS, CDR2 SASEGT.

This chain connects TRBV10-2 to TRBJ2-7; D remains unclear. Germline V CDR1 and CDR2: WSHSY, SAAADI. The ends were cut back, 5 bases at V and 3 bases at J, with 17 bases in the middle. The CDR3 length is 15 residues. The CDR3 loop reads CASSPKLQRYYEQYF. The CDR3 DNA is TGCGCCAGCAGTCCGAAACTTCAGAGATACTACGAGCAGTACTTC.

This clonotype was observed at least ten times. This chain links TRBV29-1 with TRBJ1-1; perhaps TRBD1 as D (5 bases). Per germline, CDR1 SQVTM and CDR2 ANQGSEA. The CDR3 runs 12 residues. V lost 7 bases and J lost 5, with 14 bases in between. The DNA for the CDR3 is TGCAGCGCCCGGGACCTGGGGACTGAAGCTTTCTTT. It encodes CSARDLGTEAFF.

This clonotype has just one count. The chain carries TRBV4-2 and TRBJ2-7; the match to TRBD2 covers 10 bases. Germline CDR1 LGHNA, CDR2 YNFKEQ. The J segment lost 3 bases and the V segment lost 1 base, leaving 6 bases of the junction unmatched. The CDR3 totals 16 residues. The CDR3, as DNA: TGTGCCAGCAGCCAAGGAGTAGCTAGCGGGAGCTACGAGCAGTACTTC. It encodes CASSQGVASGSYEQYF.

This clonotype was found a few times. The chain links TRBV9 to TRBJ2-1, with 8 bases aligning to TRBD2. The CDR3 runs to 17 residues. V gave up 3 bases and J gave up 5 bases; unmatched junction bases: 13. Germline loops: CDR1 SGDLS, CDR2 YYNGEE. DNA for the CDR3: TGTGCCAGCAGCGGAGGGAATCCAGCGGGAGTGAACAATGAGCAGTTCTTC. This codes for CASSGGNPAGVNNEQFF.

This clonotype was detected only a few times. This chain joins TRBV29-1 and TRBJ2-3; D is undetermined. With 1 base removed from V and 3 bases from J, the gap between germline ends came to 5 bases. The CDR3 totals 12 residues. The germline V gene encodes CDR1 SQVTM and CDR2 ANQGSEA. Written as DNA, the CDR3 is TGCAGCGTTGAAGGCCAGACAGATACGCAGTATTTT. Encoded protein: CSVEGQTDTQYF.

This clonotype was counted a few times. The chain joins TRBV10-3 to TRBJ2-2; 10 positions agree with TRBD2. The CDR3 contains 14 residues. J lost 5 bases, V lost 11 bases, and 8 bases had no gene match. CDR1 and CDR2 from the germline V gene are ENHRY and SYGVKD. CDR3 region: CAVSSGSWTGELFF. For the CDR3, the DNA is TGTGCCGTATCTAGCGGGAGTTGGACCGGGGAGCTGTTTTTT.

The chain employs TRBV4-2 and TRBJ2-1; 9 bases agree with TRBD2. J lost 7 bases, V lost 1 base, and 5 bases had no gene match. Germline CDR1 reads LGHNA; CDR2 reads YNFKEQ. The CDR3 extends over 15 amino acids. As DNA, the CDR3 is TGTGCCAGCAGCCAAGGCGGTAGCGGGAGAAATGAGCAGTTCTTC. Protein: CASSQGGSGRNEQFF.